This is a list of T cell receptor beta chains from one sample in a study of blood T cell repertoires in COVID-19. Generated by immunoSEQ multiplex PCR, the TCRdb table keeps only in-frame clones and is missing some. The data contain around 100,000 clones, roughly 79% of them seen just once; the ten biggest clones take up under 35%. The sample was peripheral blood. These receptors all come from a man in his 70s with active or convalescent COVID-19. The CDR3 runs from the conserved cysteine through the conserved F or W. A D gene is named only where the DNA matches it firmly. Clone size is shown for a subset of rows, as once, few, many or a class of expanded clone.

>TRBJ2-1|TRBD2|few|TRBV6-2/TRBV6-3
CASSSLSSAGGQFF
TGTGCCAGCAGTTCCCTATCCTCAGCGGGAGGGCAGTTCTTC
>TRBJ1-6|NA|once|TRBV7-2
CASSFDSYNSPLHF
TGTGCCAGCAGCTTCGACAGCTATAATTCACCCCTCCACTTT
>TRBJ1-5|NA|NA|TRBV5-8
CASRLTGTQPQHF
TGTGCCAGCAGACTGACAGGCACTCAGCCCCAGCATTTT
>TRBJ1-4|TRBD1|NA|TRBV5-4
CASSPGTVKKGEKLFF
TGTGCCAGCAGCCCCGGGACAGTGAAGAAAGGTGAAAAACTGTTTTTT
>TRBJ2-3|TRBD2|NA|TRBV15
CATRLAGATDTQYF
TGTGCCACGAGACTAGCGGGGGCTACAGATACGCAGTATTTT
>TRBJ1-2|TRBD1|NA|TRBV7-8
CASSLAAGGRYTF
TGTGCCAGCAGCTTAGCCGCAGGGGGCAGGTACACCTTC
>TRBJ1-5|NA|NA|TRBV28
CASSTGMGRPQHF
TGTGCCAGCAGCACAGGCATGGGGCGGCCCCAGCATTTT
>TRBJ2-1|TRBD2|NA|TRBV6-2/TRBV6-3
CASSLAGVTHNEQFF
TGTGCCAGCAGTCTAGCGGGAGTTACCCACAATGAGCAGTTCTTC
>TRBJ1-1|NA|many|TRBV7-2
CASSLGQMNTEAFF
TGTGCCAGCAGCTTAGGACAGATGAACACTGAAGCTTTCTTT
>TRBJ2-7|NA|NA|TRBV4-1
CASSQIQEYSYEQYF
TGCGCCAGCAGCCAAATACAGGAATACTCCTACGAGCAGTACTTC
>TRBJ1-6|TRBD1|NA|TRBV4-3
CASSQSGGDSPLHF
TGCGCCAGCAGCCAATCAGGGGGCGATTCACCCCTCCACTTT
>TRBJ2-7|TRBD1|few|TRBV2
CASSEAGTGTYEQYF
TGTGCCAGCAGTGAGGCCGGGACAGGGACCTACGAGCAGTACTTC
>TRBJ2-2|TRBD1|NA|TRBV5-4
CASSFGDRGDTGELFF
TGTGCCAGCAGCTTCGGGGACAGGGGAGACACCGGGGAGCTGTTTTTT
>TRBJ2-7|TRBD1|few|TRBV18
CASSPPGQGLSYEQYF
TGTGCCAGCTCACCACCGGGACAGGGATTATCCTACGAGCAGTACTTC
>TRBJ2-4|TRBD2|NA|TRBV5-4
CASSREGLSKNIQYF
TGTGCCAGCTCGAGGGAGGGGCTCTCCAAAAACATTCAGTACTTC
>TRBJ2-3|TRBD1|NA|TRBV24-1
CATSDPGTGASTDTQYF
TGTGCCACCAGTGATCCCGGGACAGGGGCTAGCACAGATACGCAGTATTTT
>TRBJ1-2|TRBD1|medium-sized|TRBV4-2
CASSQVYRGLDYGYTF
TGTGCCAGCAGCCAAGTTTACAGGGGGCTCGACTATGGCTACACCTTC
>TRBJ2-5|NA|NA|TRBV28
CASSLPLPTQETQYF
TGTGCCAGCAGTTTACCCCTACCCACCCAAGAGACCCAGTACTTC
>TRBJ2-5|NA|NA|TRBV5-6
CASSRGHSQETQYF
TGTGCCAGCAGCCGTGGACACTCACAAGAGACCCAGTACTTC
>TRBJ1-1|NA|NA|TRBV5-3
CARSLRRLGGDAFF
TGTGCCAGAAGCTTGCGCCGGTTGGGGGGTGACGCTTTCTTT
>TRBJ1-3|NA|once|TRBV13
CASSLRALPGNTIYF
TGTGCCAGCAGCCTCAGGGCACTCCCTGGAAACACCATATATTTT
>TRBJ1-1|NA|NA|TRBV25-1
CATSGRGRNTEAFF
TGTGCCACCTCTGGGAGGGGAAGGAACACTGAAGCTTTCTTT
>TRBJ2-7|TRBD2|once|TRBV12-3/TRBV12-4
CTSAYSYEQYF
TGCACTAGCGCATACTCCTACGAGCAGTACTTC
>TRBJ2-3|TRBD1|NA|TRBV2
CASSTGTGSTDTQYF
TGTGCCAGCAGTACCGGGACAGGAAGCACAGATACGCAGTATTTT
>TRBJ1-1|NA|NA|TRBV4-3
CASSQATEGLNTEAFF
TGCGCCAGCAGCCAAGCCACGGAGGGGTTAAACACTGAAGCTTTCTTT
>TRBJ2-1|TRBD1|NA|TRBV3-1/TRBV3-2
CASSPGTGGFNEQFF
TGTGCCAGCAGTCCCGGGACAGGGGGCTTCAATGAGCAGTTCTTC
>TRBJ1-4|TRBD1|NA|TRBV5-5
CASSPDRVDEKLFF
TGTGCCAGCAGCCCGGACAGGGTCGACGAAAAACTGTTTTTT
>TRBJ2-7|TRBD1|NA|TRBV10-3
CAISDNPPGTGVEQYF
TGTGCCATCAGCGATAATCCCCCCGGGACAGGGGTCGAGCAGTACTTC
>TRBJ1-2|NA|NA|TRBV24-1
CATSEPGQNYGYTF
TGTGCCACCAGTGAGCCCGGACAGAACTATGGCTACACCTTC
>TRBJ2-2|NA|NA|TRBV4-3
CASSQDRNTGELFF
TGCGCCAGCAGCCAAGATAGGAACACCGGGGAGCTGTTTTTT
>TRBJ2-5|NA|NA|TRBV6-5
CASGGGKETQYF
TGTGCCAGCGGAGGAGGGAAGGAGACCCAGTACTTC
>TRBJ2-7|NA|NA|TRBV6-6
CASSYSTVEQYF
TGTGCCAGCAGTTACTCAACAGTTGAGCAGTACTTC
>TRBJ1-5|TRBD1|once|TRBV19
CASSLRGQGINQPQHF
TGTGCCAGTAGCCTTCGCGGACAGGGGATAAATCAGCCCCAGCATTTT
>TRBJ2-7|TRBD1|NA|TRBV7-2
CASSLDQGAMQYF
TGTGCCAGCAGCTTAGACCAGGGGGCAATGCAGTACTTC
>TRBJ1-2|TRBD1|NA|TRBV5-1
CASSSGGQDYGYTF
TGCGCCAGCAGCTCGGGGGGACAGGACTATGGCTACACCTTC
>TRBJ1-3|NA|few|TRBV9
CASSVRGGSGNTIYF
TGTGCCAGCAGCGTCCGGGGTGGGTCTGGAAACACCATATATTTT
>TRBJ2-3|TRBD2|once|TRBV4-1
CASSQTGTSGTDTQYF
TGCGCCAGCAGCCAAACCGGGACTAGCGGCACAGATACGCAGTATTTT
>TRBJ2-1|NA|NA|TRBV19
CASSITAVSSYNEQFF
TGTGCCAGTAGTATTACAGCGGTTAGCTCCTACAATGAGCAGTTCTTC
>TRBJ2-3|TRBD1|NA|TRBV6-6
CATAGQGRTDTQYF
TGTGCCACCGCGGGACAGGGTCGTACAGATACGCAGTATTTT